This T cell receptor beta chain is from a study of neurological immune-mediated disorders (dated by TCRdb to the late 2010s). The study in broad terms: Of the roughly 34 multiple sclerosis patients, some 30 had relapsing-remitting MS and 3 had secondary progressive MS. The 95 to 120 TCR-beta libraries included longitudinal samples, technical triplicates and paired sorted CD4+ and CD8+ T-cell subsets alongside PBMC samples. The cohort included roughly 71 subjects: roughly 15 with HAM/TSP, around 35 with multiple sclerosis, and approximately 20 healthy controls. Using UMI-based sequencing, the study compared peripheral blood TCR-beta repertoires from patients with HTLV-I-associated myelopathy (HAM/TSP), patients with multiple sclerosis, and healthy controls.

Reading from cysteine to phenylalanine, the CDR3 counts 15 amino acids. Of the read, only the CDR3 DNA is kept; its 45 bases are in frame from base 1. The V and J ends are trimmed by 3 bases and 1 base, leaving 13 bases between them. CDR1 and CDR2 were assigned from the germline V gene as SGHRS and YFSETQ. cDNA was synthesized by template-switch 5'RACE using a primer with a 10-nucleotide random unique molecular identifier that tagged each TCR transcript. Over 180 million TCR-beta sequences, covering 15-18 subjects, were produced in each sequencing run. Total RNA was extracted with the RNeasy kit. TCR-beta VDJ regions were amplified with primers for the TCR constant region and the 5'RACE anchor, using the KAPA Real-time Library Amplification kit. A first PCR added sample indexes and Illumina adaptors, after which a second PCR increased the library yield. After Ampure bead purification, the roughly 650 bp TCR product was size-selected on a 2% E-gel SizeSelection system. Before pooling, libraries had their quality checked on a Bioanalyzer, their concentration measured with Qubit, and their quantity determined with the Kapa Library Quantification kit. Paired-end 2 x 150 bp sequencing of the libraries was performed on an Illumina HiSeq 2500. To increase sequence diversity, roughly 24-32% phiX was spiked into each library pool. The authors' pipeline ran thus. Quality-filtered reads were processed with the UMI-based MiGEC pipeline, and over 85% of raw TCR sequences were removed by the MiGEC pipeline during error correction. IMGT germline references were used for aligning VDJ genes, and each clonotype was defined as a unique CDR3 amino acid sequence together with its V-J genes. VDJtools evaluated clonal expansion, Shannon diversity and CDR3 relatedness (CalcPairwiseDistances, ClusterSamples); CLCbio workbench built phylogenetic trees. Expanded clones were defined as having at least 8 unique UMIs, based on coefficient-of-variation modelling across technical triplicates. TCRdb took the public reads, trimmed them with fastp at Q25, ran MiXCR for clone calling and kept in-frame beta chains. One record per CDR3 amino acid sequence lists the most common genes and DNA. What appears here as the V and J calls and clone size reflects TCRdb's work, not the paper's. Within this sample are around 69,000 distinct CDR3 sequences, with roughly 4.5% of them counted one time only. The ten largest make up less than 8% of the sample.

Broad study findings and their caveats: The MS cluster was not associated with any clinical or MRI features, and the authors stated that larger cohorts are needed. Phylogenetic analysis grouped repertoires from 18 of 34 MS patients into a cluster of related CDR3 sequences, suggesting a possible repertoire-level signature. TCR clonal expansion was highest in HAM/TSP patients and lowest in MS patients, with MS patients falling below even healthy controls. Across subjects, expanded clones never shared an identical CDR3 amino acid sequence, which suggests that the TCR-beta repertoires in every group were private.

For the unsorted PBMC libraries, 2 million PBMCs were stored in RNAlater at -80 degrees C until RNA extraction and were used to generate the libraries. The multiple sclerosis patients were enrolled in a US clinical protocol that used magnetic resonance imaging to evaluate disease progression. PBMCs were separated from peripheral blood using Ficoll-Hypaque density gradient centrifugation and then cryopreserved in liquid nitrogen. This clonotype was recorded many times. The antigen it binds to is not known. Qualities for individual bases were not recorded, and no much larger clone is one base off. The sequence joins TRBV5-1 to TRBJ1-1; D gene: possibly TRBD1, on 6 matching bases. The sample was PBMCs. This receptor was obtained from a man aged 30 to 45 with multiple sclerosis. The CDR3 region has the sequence CASSSLPTGNTEAFF. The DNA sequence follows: TGCGCCAGCAGCTCGCTTCCGACAGGGAACACTGAAGCTTTCTTT. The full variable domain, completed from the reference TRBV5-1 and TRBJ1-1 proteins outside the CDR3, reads KAGVTQTPRYLIKTRGQQVTLSCSPISGHRSVSWYQQTPGQGLQFLFEYFSETQRNKGNFPGRFSGRQFSNSRSEMNVSTLELGDSALYLCASSSLPTGNTEAFFGQGTRLTVV.